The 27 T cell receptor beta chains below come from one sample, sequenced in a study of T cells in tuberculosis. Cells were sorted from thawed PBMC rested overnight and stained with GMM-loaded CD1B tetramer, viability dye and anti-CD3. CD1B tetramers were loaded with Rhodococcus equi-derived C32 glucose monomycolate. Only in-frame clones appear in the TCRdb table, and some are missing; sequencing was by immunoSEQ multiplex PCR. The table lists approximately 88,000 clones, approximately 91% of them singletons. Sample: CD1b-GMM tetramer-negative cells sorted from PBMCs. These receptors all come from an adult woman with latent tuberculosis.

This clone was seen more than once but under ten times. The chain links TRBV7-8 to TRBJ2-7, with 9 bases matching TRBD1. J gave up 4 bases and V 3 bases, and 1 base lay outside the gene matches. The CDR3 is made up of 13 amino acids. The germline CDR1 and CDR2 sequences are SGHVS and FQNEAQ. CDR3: CASSFGQGYEQYF. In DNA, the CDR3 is TGTGCCAGCAGCTTTGGACAGGGGTACGAGCAGTACTTC.

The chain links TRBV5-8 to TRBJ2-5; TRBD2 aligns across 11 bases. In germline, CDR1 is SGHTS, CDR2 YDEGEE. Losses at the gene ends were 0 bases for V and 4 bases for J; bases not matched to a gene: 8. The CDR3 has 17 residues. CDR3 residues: CASSLGASGGIGETQYF. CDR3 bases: TGTGCCAGCAGCTTGGGGGCTAGCGGGGGGATCGGAGAGACCCAGTACTTC.

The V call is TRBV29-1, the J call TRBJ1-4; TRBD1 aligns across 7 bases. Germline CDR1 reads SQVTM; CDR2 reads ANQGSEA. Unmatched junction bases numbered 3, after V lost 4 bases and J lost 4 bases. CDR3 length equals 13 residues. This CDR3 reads CSVVTGVNEKLFF. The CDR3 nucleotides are TGCAGCGTTGTAACAGGGGTTAATGAAAAACTGTTTTTT.

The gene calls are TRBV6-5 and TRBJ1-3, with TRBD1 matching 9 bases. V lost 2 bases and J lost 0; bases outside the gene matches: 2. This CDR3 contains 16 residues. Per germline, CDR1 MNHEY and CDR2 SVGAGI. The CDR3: CASSYGTGISGNTIYF. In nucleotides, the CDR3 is TGTGCCAGCAGTTACGGGACAGGGATCTCTGGAAACACCATATATTTT.

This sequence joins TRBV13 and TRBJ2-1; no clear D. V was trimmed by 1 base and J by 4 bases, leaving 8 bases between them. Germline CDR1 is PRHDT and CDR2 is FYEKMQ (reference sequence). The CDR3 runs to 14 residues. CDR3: CASSLVGRYNEQFF. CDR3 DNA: TGTGCCAGCAGCTTAGTTGGCAGATACAATGAGCAGTTCTTC.

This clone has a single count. In nucleotides, the CDR3 is TGTGCCAGTAGTATTCGATTAGGCAGGGCTAACTATGGCTACACCTTC. Protein product: CASSIRLGRANYGYTF. The chain is built from TRBV19 and TRBJ1-2; D is possibly TRBD1 (5 bases). V lost 3 bases, J lost 0 bases, and 14 bases lay in between. The germline gives CDR1 LNHDA, CDR2 SQIVND (reference sequence). The CDR3 totals 16 residues.

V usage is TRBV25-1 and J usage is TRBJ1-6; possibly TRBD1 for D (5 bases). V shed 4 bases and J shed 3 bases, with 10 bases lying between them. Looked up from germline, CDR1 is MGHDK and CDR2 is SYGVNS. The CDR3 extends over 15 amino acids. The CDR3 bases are TGTGCCAGCAGTGCCGGGACTTTCTATAATTCACCCCTCCACTTT. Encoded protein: CASSAGTFYNSPLHF.

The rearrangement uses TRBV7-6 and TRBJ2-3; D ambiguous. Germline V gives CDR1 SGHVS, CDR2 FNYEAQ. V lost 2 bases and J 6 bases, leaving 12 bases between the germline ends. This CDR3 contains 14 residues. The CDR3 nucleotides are TGTGCCAGCAGCTTACAGTCCCCCGGGGATACGCAGTATTTT. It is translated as CASSLQSPGDTQYF.

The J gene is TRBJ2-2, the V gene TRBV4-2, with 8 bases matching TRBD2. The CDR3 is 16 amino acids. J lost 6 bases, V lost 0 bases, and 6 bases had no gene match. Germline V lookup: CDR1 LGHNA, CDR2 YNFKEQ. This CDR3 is CASSQERDGGAGELFF. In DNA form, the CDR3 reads TGTGCCAGCAGCCAAGAGCGGGACGGGGGGGCCGGGGAGCTGTTTTTT.

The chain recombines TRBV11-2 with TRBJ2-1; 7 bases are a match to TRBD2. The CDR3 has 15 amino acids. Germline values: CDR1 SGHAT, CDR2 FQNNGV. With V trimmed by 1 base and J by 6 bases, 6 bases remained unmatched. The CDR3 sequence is CASSLGSGFSNEQFF. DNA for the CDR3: TGTGCCAGCAGCTTAGGTAGCGGGTTTTCCAATGAGCAGTTCTTC.

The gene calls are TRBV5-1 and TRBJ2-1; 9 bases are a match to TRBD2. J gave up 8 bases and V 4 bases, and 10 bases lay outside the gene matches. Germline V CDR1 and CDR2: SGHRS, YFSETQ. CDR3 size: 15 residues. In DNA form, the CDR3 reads TGCGCCAGCAGCACCTTAGCGGGGGTATGGGATGAGCAGTTCTTC. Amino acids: CASSTLAGVWDEQFF.

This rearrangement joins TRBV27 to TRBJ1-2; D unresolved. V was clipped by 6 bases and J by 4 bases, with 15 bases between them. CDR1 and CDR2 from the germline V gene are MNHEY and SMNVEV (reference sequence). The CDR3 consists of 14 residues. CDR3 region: CASRAAGGPYGYTF. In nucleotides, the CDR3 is TGTGCCAGCAGGGCAGCCGGCGGCCCCTATGGCTACACCTTC.

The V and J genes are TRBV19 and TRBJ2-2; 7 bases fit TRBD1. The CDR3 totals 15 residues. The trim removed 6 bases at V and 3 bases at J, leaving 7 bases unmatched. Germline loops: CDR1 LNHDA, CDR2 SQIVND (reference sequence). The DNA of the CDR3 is TGTGCCAGTAGAAGGGGACAGCGCGACACCGGGGAGCTGTTTTTT. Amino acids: CASRRGQRDTGELFF.

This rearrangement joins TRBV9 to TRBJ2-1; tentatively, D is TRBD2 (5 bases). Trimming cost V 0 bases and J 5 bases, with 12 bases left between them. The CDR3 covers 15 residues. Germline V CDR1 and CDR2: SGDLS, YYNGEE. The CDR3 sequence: CASSVVGSAHNEQFF. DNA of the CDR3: TGTGCCAGCAGCGTAGTGGGTAGCGCCCACAATGAGCAGTTCTTC.

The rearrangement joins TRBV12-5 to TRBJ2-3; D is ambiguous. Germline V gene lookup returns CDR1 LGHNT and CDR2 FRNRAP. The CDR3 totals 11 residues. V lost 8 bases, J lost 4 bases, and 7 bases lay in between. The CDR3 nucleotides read TGTGCTAGTTCTATTGCAGATACGCAGTATTTT. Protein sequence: CASSIADTQYF.

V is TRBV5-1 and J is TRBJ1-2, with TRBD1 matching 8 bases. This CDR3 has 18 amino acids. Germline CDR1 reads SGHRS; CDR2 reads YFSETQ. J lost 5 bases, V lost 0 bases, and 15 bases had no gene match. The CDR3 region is CASSLEVPGGPPNYGYTF. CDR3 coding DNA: TGCGCCAGCAGCTTGGAAGTGCCAGGGGGCCCACCAAATTATGGCTACACCTTC.

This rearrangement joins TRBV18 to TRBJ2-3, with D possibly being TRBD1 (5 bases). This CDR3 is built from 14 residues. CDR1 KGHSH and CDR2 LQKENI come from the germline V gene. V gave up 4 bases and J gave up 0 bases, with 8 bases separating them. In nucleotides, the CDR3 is TGTGCCAGCTCACAGGGGTCTAGCACAGATACGCAGTATTTT. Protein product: CASSQGSSTDTQYF.

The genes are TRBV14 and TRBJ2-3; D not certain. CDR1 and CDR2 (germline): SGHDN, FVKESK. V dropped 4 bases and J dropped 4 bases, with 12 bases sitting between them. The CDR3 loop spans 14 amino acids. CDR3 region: CASSPYLYADTQYF. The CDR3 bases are TGTGCCAGCAGCCCCTACCTCTACGCAGATACGCAGTATTTT.

CDR3 sequence (DNA): TGTGCCAGCAGTTACTCGGGGGGTTCGGTCTATGGCTACACCTTC. This gives the protein CASSYSGGSVYGYTF. This chain links TRBV6-5 with TRBJ1-2, with D possibly being TRBD1 (5 bases). Germline CDR1 MNHEY, CDR2 SVGAGI. Trimming cost V 0 bases and J 4 bases, with 12 bases left between them. This CDR3 contains 15 residues.

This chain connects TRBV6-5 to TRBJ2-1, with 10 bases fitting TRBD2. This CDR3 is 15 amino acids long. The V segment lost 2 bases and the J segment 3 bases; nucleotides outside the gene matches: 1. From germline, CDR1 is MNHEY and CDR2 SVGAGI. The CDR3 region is CASSYIAGGYNEQFF. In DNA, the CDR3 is TGTGCCAGCAGTTACATAGCGGGGGGCTACAATGAGCAGTTCTTC.

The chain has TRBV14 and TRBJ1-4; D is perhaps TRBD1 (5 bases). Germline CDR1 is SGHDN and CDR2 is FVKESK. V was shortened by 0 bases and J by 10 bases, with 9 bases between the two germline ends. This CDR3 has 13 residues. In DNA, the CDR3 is TGTGCCAGCAGCCAAGATCTGGGGGGAAAACTGTTTTTT. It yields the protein CASSQDLGGKLFF. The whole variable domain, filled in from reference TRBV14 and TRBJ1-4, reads EAGVTQFPSHSVIEKGQTVTLRCDPISGHDNLYWYRRVMGKEIKFLLHFVKESKQDESGMPNNRFLAERTGGTYSTLKVQPAELEDSGVYFCASSQDLGGKLFFGSGTQLSVL.

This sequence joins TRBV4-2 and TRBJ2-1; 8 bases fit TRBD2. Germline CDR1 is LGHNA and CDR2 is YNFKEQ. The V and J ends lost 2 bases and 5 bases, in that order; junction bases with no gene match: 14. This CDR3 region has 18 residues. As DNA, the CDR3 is TGTGCCAGCAGCCAACCCCCGTGGGAAGCGGGGGCCCACAATGAGCAGTTCTTC. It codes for CASSQPPWEAGAHNEQFF.

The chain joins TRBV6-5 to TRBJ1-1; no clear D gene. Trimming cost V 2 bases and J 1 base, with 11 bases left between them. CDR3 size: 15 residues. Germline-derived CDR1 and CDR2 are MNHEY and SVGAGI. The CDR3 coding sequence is TGTGCCAGCAGTTACACTCCCCACGGGAACACTGAAGCTTTCTTT. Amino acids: CASSYTPHGNTEAFF.

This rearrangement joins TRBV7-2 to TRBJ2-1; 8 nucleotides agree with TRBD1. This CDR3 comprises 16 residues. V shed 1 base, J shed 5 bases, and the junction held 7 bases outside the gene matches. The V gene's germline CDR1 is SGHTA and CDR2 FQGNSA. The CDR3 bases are TGTGCCAGCAGCTTAGGTCCGGCAGGGGGCCACAATGAGCAGTTCTTC. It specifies CASSLGPAGGHNEQFF.

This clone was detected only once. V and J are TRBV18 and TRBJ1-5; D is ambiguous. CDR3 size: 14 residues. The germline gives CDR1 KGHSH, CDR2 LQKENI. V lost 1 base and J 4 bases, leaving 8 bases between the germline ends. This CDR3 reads CASSPRGGNQPQHF. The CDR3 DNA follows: TGTGCCAGCTCACCACGCGGAGGGAATCAGCCCCAGCATTTT.

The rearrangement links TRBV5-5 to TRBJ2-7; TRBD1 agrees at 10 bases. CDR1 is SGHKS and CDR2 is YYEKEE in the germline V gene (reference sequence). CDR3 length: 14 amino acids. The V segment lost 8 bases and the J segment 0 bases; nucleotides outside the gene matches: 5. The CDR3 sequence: CASSWTGGSYEQYF. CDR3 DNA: TGTGCCAGTTCATGGACAGGGGGCTCCTACGAGCAGTACTTC.

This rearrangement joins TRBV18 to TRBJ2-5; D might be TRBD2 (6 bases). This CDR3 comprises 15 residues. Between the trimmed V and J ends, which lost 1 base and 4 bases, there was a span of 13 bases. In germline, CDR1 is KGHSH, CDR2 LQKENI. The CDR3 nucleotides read TGTGCCAGCTCACCACGGAGGGGCGAGAGAGAGACCCAGTACTTC. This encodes CASSPRRGERETQYF.